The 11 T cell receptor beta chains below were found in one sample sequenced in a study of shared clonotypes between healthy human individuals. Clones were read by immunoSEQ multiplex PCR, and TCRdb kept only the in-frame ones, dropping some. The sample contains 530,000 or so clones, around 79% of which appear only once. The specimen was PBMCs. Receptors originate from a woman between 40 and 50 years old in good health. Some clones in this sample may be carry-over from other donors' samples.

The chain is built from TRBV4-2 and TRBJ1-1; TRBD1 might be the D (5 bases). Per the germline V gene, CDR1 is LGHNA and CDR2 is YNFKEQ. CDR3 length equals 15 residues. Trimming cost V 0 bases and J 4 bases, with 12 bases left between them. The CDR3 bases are TGTGCCAGCAGCCAAGATGGGCAGGGAGGCACTGAAGCTTTCTTT. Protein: CASSQDGQGGTEAFF.

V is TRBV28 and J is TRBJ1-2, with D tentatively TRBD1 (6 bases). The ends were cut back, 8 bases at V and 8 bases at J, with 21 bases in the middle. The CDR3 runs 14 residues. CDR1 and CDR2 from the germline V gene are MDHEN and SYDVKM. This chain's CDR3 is CASQNRGGALGYTF. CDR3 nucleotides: TGTGCCAGCCAGAATCGGGGGGGGGCGCTCGGCTACACCTTC.

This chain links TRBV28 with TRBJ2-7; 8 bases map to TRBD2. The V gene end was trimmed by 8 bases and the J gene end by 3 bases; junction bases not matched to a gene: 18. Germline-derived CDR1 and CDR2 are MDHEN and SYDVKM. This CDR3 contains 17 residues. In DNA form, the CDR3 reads TGTGCCAGCCTCCCTCCTCCCCCGGCTAGCGGGCTCTACGAGCAGTACTTC. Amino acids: CASLPPPPASGLYEQYF.

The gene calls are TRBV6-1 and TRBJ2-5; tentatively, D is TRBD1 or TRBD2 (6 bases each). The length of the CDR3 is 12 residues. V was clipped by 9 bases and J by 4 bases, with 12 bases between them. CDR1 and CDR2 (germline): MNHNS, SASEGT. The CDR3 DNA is TGTGCCAGTCGAGGGGGGAGAGAGACCCAGTACTTC. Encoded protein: CASRGGRETQYF.

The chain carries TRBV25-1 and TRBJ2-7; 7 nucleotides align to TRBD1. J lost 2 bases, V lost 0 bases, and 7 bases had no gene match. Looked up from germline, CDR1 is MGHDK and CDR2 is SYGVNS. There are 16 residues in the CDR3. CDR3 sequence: CASSEYPTGRAYEQYF. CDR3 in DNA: TGTGCCAGCAGTGAATATCCGACAGGGAGAGCCTACGAGCAGTACTTC.

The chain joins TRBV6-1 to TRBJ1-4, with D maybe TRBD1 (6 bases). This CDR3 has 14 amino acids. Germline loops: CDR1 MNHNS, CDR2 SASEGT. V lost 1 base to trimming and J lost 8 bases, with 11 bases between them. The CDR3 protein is CASSEDRVVEKLFF. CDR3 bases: TGTGCCAGCAGTGAAGACAGGGTTGTCGAAAAACTGTTTTTT.

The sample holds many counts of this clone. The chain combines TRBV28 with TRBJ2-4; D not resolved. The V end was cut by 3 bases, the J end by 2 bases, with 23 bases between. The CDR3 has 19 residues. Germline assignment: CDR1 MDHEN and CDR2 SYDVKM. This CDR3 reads CASSLFQSIHGLPKNIQYF. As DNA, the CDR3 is TGTGCCAGCAGTTTGTTTCAGTCCATCCACGGGTTGCCCAAAAACATTCAGTACTTC.

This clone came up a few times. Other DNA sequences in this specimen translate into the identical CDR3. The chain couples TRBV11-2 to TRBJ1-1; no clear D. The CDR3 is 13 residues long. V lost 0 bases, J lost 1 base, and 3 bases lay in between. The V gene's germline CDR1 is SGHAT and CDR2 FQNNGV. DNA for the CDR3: TGTGCCAGCAGCTTAGAGAGGAACACTGAAGCTTTCTTT. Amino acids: CASSLERNTEAFF. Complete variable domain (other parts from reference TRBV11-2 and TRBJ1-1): EAGVAQSPRYKIIEKRQSVAFWCNPISGHATLYWYQQILGQGPKLLIQFQNNGVVDDSQLPKDRFSAERLKGVDSTLKIQPAKLEDSAVYLCASSLERNTEAFFGQGTRLTVV.

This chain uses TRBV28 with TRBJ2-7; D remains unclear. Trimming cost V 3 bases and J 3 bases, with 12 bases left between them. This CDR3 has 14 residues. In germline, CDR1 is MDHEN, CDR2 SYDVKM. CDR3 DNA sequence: TGTGCCAGCAGTTTCGCTATGGGCGTCTACGAGCAGTACTTC. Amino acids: CASSFAMGVYEQYF.

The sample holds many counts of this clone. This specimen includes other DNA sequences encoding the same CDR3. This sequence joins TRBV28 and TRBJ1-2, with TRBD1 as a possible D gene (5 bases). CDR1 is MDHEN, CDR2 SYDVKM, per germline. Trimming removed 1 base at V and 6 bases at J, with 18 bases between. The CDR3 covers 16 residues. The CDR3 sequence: CASSLSTPGTDNGYTF. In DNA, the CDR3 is TGTGCCAGCAGTTTATCTACCCCCGGGACCGACAATGGCTACACCTTC.

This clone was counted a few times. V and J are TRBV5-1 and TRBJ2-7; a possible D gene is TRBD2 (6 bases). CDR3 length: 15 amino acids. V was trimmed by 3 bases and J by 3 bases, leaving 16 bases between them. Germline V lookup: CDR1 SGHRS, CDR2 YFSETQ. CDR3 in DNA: TGCGCCAGCAGCTCCTCACCGGGAGAAATCTACGAGCAGTACTTC. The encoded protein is CASSSSPGEIYEQYF.